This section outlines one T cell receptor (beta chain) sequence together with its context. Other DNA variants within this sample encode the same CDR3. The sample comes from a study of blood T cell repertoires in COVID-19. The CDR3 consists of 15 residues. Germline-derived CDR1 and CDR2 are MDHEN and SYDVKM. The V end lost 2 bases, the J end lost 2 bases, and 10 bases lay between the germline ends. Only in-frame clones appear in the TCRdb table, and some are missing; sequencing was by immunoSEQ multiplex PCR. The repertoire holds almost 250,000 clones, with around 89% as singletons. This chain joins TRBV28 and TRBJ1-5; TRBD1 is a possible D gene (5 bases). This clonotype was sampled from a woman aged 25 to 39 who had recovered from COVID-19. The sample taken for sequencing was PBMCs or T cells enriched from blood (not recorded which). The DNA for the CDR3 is TGTGCCAGCAGTTTAGGTGGAGGGGGCAATCAGCCCCAGCATTTT. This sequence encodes CASSLGGGGNQPQHF. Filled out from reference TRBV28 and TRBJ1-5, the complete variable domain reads DVKVTQSSRYLVKRTGEKVFLECVQDMDHENMFWYRQDPGLGLRLIYFSYDVKMKEKGDIPEGYSVSREKKERFSLILESASTNQTSMYLCASSLGGGGNQPQHFGDGTRLSIL.